This TCR beta chain comes out of a study of blood T cell repertoires in COVID-19. Looking at the study overall: Sites across the United States, Italy and Spain contributed samples from acute and convalescent COVID-19. The analysed material was cDNA or gDNA that came from T cells, B-cell-depleted T cells, or PBMCs.

Only in-frame clones appear in the TCRdb table, and some are missing; sequencing was by immunoSEQ multiplex PCR. Here the sample spans around 250,000 clones, roughly 84% being singletons. With V trimmed by 0 bases and J by 3 bases, 7 bases remained unmatched. The CDR3 runs 16 residues. Per the germline V gene, CDR1 is SGHDT and CDR2 is YYEEEE. V gene TRBV5-6 combines with J gene TRBJ1-2; 8 bases are a match to TRBD1. The receptor was isolated from a woman between 40 and 50 years old who had recovered from COVID-19. Sample: peripheral blood. CDR3 in amino acids: CASSLGYRGSDYGYTF. Here the CDR3 DNA reads TGTGCCAGCAGCTTGGGCTACAGGGGGTCGGACTATGGCTACACCTTC.